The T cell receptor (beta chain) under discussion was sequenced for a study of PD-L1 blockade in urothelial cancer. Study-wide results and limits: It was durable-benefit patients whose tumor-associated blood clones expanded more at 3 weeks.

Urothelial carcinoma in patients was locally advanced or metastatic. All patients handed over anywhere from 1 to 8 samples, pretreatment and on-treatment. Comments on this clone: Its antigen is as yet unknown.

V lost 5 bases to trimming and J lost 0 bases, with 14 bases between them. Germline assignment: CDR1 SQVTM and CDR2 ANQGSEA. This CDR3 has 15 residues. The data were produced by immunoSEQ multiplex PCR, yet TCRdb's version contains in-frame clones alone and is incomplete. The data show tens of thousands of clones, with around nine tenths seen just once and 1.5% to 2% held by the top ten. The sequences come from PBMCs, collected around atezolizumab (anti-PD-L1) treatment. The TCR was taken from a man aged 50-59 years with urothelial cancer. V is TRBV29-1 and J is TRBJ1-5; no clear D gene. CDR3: CSVRQEEHSNQPQHF. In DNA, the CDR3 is TGCAGCGTTCGGCAGGAGGAACATAGCAATCAGCCCCAGCATTTT.